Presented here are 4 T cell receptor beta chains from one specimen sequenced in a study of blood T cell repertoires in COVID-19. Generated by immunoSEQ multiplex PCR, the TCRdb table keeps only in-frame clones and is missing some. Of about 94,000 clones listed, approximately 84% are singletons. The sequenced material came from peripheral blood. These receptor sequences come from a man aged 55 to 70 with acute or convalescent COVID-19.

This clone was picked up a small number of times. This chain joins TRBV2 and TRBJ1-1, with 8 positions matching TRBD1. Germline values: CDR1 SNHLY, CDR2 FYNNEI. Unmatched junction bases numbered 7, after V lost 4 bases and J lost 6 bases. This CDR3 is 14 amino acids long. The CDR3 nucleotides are TGTGCCAGCAGTGTCGGCAGGGGGCCGGCTGAAGCTTTCTTT. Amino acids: CASSVGRGPAEAFF.

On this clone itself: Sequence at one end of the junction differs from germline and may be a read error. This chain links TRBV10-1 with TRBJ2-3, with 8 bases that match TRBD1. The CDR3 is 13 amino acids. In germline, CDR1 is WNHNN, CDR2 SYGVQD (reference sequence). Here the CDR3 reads CASSEAGTGTQYF. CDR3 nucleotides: TGCGCCAGCAGTGAGGCAGGGACAGGTACGCAGTATTTT.

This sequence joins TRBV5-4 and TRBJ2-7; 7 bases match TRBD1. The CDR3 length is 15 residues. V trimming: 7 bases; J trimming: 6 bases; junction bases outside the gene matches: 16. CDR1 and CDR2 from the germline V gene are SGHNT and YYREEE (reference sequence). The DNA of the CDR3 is TGTGCCAGCTCACCAAGGGGGCCAGGGGCTGGCGAGCAGTACTTC. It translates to CASSPRGPGAGEQYF.

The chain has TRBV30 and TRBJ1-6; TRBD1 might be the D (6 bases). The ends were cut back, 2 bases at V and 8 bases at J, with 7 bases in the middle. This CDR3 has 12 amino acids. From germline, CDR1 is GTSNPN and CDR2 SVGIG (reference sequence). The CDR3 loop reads CAWSPGDSPLHF. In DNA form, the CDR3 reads TGTGCCTGGAGTCCAGGGGATTCACCCCTCCACTTT.